This is a list of T cell receptor beta chains from one sample in a study of T cell responses to AZD1222 COVID-19 vaccine. TCRdb keeps only in-frame clones here, not all; method: immunoSEQ multiplex PCR. The table lists 95,000 to 150,000 clones, roughly nine tenths of them singletons. The sample consisted of peripheral blood, taken on day 0 of AZD1222 vaccination. These receptors were obtained from an adult in good health. Each CDR3 is given with its conserved first and last residue. D genes are given only for firm matches. The size of a clone is reported for some rows only, either as once, few or many, or as a class for expanded clones.

v_call	clone_size	d_call	j_call	cdr3_nt	cdr3_aa
TRBV5-4	.	.	TRBJ2-1	TGTGCCAGCAGCTTGGCAGGGCTTTACAATGAGCAGTTCTTC	CASSLAGLYNEQFF
TRBV27	.	.	TRBJ1-2	TGTGCCAGCAGTTTCTTGTCCAGGGAGGAAAATGGCTACACCTTC	CASSFLSREENGYTF
TRBV28	.	.	TRBJ1-1	TGTGCCAGCAGTTTGATACCCGGGGCGATGAACACTGAAGCTTTCTTT	CASSLIPGAMNTEAFF
TRBV19	.	TRBD1	TRBJ2-7	TGTGCCAGTAGTATAATTGGGACAGGGGGCAGCGAGCAGTACTTC	CASSIIGTGGSEQYF
TRBV29-1	.	.	TRBJ2-1	TGCAGCGTTGGCCAGGGGGACTTTCTTAGCTCCTACAATGAGCAGTTCTTC	CSVGQGDFLSSYNEQFF
TRBV16	.	TRBD1	TRBJ2-7	TGTGCCAGCAGCCAATCGGGACAGGGGGCCGACGAGCAGTACTTC	CASSQSGQGADEQYF
TRBV27	once	.	TRBJ1-2	TGTGCCAGCAGTTCAGGGGCGGCTAACTATGGCTACACCTTC	CASSSGAANYGYTF
TRBV12-3/TRBV12-4	.	.	TRBJ1-2	TGTGCCAGCAGTTTCAACCCCTCCTATGGCTACACCTTC	CASSFNPSYGYTF
TRBV7-3	.	.	TRBJ2-1	TGTGCCAGCAGCCCTGGGACCTACAATGAGCAGTTCTTC	CASSPGTYNEQFF
TRBV28	.	.	TRBJ1-2	TGTGCCAGCAGTTTGGGATTTATTGATATGGGGGCAAGGCGGGGCTACACCTTC	CASSLGFIDMGARRGYTF
TRBV3-1/TRBV3-2	.	.	TRBJ2-7	TGTGCCAGCCGTACCCCCAGACCAGTAAGCTACGAGCAGTACTTC	CASRTPRPVSYEQYF
TRBV7-9	few	TRBD1	TRBJ2-1	TGTGCCAGCAGCTTGGGTTCGGGGACAGTCCTCCATGAGCAGTTCTTC	CASSLGSGTVLHEQFF
TRBV6-5	few	.	TRBJ1-2	TGTGCCAGCAGCAGGGGATCTAACTATGGCTACACCTTC	CASSRGSNYGYTF
TRBV19	once	.	TRBJ2-3	TGTGCCAGCCAGGCGGCAGGGGGGTACGCAGATACGCAGTATTTT	CASQAAGGYADTQYF
TRBV2	.	TRBD1	TRBJ1-6	TGTGCCAGCAGCGAATACAGGGGGCGTAATTCACCCCTCCACTTT	CASSEYRGRNSPLHF
TRBV24-1	.	.	TRBJ2-5	TGTGCCACCAGTGATATAATTACAGAGACCCAGTACTTC	CATSDIITETQYF
TRBV27	.	.	TRBJ2-1	TGTGCCAGCAGTTTAGGGCTAGCCAATGAGCAGTTCTTC	CASSLGLANEQFF
TRBV10-3	.	.	TRBJ1-6	TGTGCCATCAGTGCGGACAGCACCTATAATTCACCCCTCCACTTT	CAISADSTYNSPLHF
TRBV7-3	.	TRBD2	TRBJ2-1	TGTGCCAGCAGCCGTACCGGGACTAGCGGTCTCAATGAGCAGTTCTTC	CASSRTGTSGLNEQFF
TRBV3-1/TRBV3-2	.	.	TRBJ1-4	TGTGCCAGCGGAACGTGGGGTCGGGATGAACTGTTTTTT	CASGTWGRDELFF
TRBV27	.	TRBD1	TRBJ1-5	TGTGCCAGCAGTTTAAAGATGGGACAGGGGGCCAAGCAGCCCCAGCATTTT	CASSLKMGQGAKQPQHF
TRBV7-9	few	.	TRBJ2-3	TGTGCCAGCAGCCGGGCGGATACGCAGTATTTT	CASSRADTQYF
TRBV5-6	.	.	TRBJ2-7	TGTGCCAGCAGCTTCCCCCGGGGCTCCTACGAGCAGTACTTC	CASSFPRGSYEQYF
TRBV11-2	.	.	TRBJ2-1	TGTGCCAGCAGCCCGCGACTGATAGCGAGTGGGGATGAGCAGTTCTTC	CASSPRLIASGDEQFF
TRBV11-2	few	.	TRBJ2-2	TGTGCCAGCAGCTTAAGGGTAAACACCGGGGAGCTGTTTTTT	CASSLRVNTGELFF
TRBV19	.	TRBD1	TRBJ2-2	TGTGCCAGTAGTACCCCCCCACAGGGGGCGAACACCGGGGAGCTGTTTTTT	CASSTPPQGANTGELFF
TRBV30	.	TRBD1	TRBJ1-1	TGTGCCTGGAGTGTGACAGGGGTTGAAGCTTTCTTT	CAWSVTGVEAFF
TRBV4-3	.	TRBD2	TRBJ2-3	TGCGCCAGCAGCCAAGGGAAAGCGGGGGGGCCGTACACAGATACGCAGTATTTT	CASSQGKAGGPYTDTQYF
TRBV14	.	TRBD2	TRBJ2-3	TGTGCCAGCAGCAAGCCCGGGACTAGCGGGGGCACAGATACGCAGTATTTT	CASSKPGTSGGTDTQYF
TRBV5-4	.	.	TRBJ1-1	TGTGCCAGCAGCGCACAGGCTGGAGACACTGAAGCTTTCTTT	CASSAQAGDTEAFF
TRBV29-1	.	TRBD2	TRBJ2-1	TGCAGCGTTGGCCAGCGGGGCTCCTACAATGAGCAGTTCTTC	CSVGQRGSYNEQFF
TRBV7-2	.	TRBD2	TRBJ2-5	TGTGCCAGCAGCTTGGTTGGAGCGGGGGGGCTTGGGACCCAGTACTTC	CASSLVGAGGLGTQYF
TRBV5-4	.	TRBD2	TRBJ2-3	TGTGCCAGCAGCTTGGCCGGCGCGGGAGAGGTAGATACGCAGTATTTT	CASSLAGAGEVDTQYF
TRBV5-4	once	.	TRBJ1-6	TGTGCCAGCAGCTCCCCGGGAGCCCATAATTCACCCCTCCACTTT	CASSSPGAHNSPLHF
TRBV5-8	once	.	TRBJ1-2	TGTGCCAGCAGCTTGAGGCAGGGCTTTAACTATGGCTACACCTTC	CASSLRQGFNYGYTF
TRBV28	.	TRBD1	TRBJ1-5	TGTGCCAGCAGTAGCCCGGGACAGCTGGACAATCAGCCCCAGCATTTT	CASSSPGQLDNQPQHF
TRBV7-6	.	.	TRBJ2-1	TGTGCCAGCAGCGCGGACGCTAGCTCCTACAATGAGCAGTTCTTC	CASSADASSYNEQFF
TRBV29-1	.	.	TRBJ2-7	TGCAGCGTTGAAGGGGGAGAGAGCCTCGGCACCTACGAGCAGTACTTC	CSVEGGESLGTYEQYF
TRBV11-2	.	TRBD1	TRBJ1-6	TGTGCCAGCAGCTTATGGGACAGGGAGTCGCCCCTCCACTTT	CASSLWDRESPLHF
TRBV27	.	TRBD1	TRBJ2-5	TGTGCCAGCAGTGTCGGACAGGGGGACTACCAAGAGACCCAGTACTTC	CASSVGQGDYQETQYF